This T cell receptor (beta chain) was captured by sequencing in a study of a mutant IDH1 vaccine in newly diagnosed glioma. The wider study: The patients received vaccinations eight times, in weeks 1, 3, 5, 7, 11, 15, 19 and 23. Vaccines were begun 4-6 weeks after radiotherapy alone, or with temozolomide cycles. Treated patients had a mean age of 40.4 years and an approximately 62% male, around 40% female split. Therapy received beforehand was radiotherapy, temozolomide, or both, with most patients given both.

The CDR3 totals 14 residues. The V gene's germline CDR1 is LNHNV and CDR2 YYDKDF (reference sequence). V lost 5 bases and J lost 0, with 7 bases in between. On this clone: Its antigen is not known.

Regarding time point: week 11, during vaccination. The content of each vaccine dose was 300 ug of mutant IDH1 20-mer peptide, and topical imiquimod accompanied it. Clones were read by immunoSEQ multiplex PCR, and TCRdb kept only the in-frame ones, dropping some. The sample carries around 62,000 clones, around 89% recorded once. This clonotype was obtained from a man aged 35 to 55 with glioma. Source: PBMCs, taken from a glioma patient whose treatment included an IDH1 peptide vaccine. The chain carries TRBV15 and TRBJ1-4; possible D gene TRBD1, 5 bases. This chain's CDR3 is CATSQGATNEKLFF. In DNA, the CDR3 is TGTGCCACCAGCCAGGGAGCAACTAATGAAAAACTGTTTTTT.